This passage covers 22 T cell receptor beta chains from one sample sequenced in a study of blood T cell repertoires in COVID-19 (dated by TCRdb to the early 2020s). The library was generated by the immunoSEQ multiplex PCR assay. Not all clones reach the TCRdb copy of this immuneACCESS table, which keeps in-frame sequences only. Checked studies attribute under half of the gap to unresolved V genes and leave the rest unexplained. Within this sample are some 300,000 clones, with around 90% of them counted one time only. The ten largest clonotypes hold around 0.93% of the sample. Sample: peripheral blood. These receptors came from a woman aged 40 to 50 with COVID-19, enrolled during active disease.

V is TRBV30 and J is TRBJ1-1, with D unclear. The CDR3 extends over 10 amino acids. Germline V gives CDR1 GTSNPN, CDR2 SVGIG (reference sequence). Trimming pared 1 base from V and 6 bases from J, leaving 3 bases between. The CDR3 is CAWSASEAFF. CDR3 coding DNA: TGTGCCTGGAGTGCATCTGAAGCTTTCTTT.

The chain employs TRBV30 and TRBJ2-7; 8 bases are a match to TRBD2. J gave up 1 base and V 2 bases, and 13 bases lay outside the gene matches. This CDR3 spans 17 amino acids. The germline CDR1 and CDR2 sequences are GTSNPN and SVGIG (reference sequence). In DNA form, the CDR3 reads TGTGCCTGGAGTCCAGCCCTGTTGGGGACTAGTTCCTACGAGCAGTACTTC. Residues: CAWSPALLGTSSYEQYF. Filled out from reference TRBV30 and TRBJ2-7, the complete variable domain reads SQTIHQWPATLVQPVGSPLSLECTVEGTSNPNLYWYRQAAGRGLQLLFYSVGIGQISSEVPQNLSASRPQDRQFILSSKKLLLSDSGFYLCAWSPALLGTSSYEQYFGPGTRLTVT.

This CDR3 is CASSYSQQAETQYF. The CDR3 nucleotides read TGTGCCAGCAGTTACAGTCAACAGGCGGAGACCCAGTACTTC. This chain connects TRBV6-5 to TRBJ2-5, with D tentatively TRBD1 (5 bases). The CDR3 extends over 14 amino acids. CDR1 is MNHEY and CDR2 is SVGAGI in the germline V gene. V was shortened by 2 bases and J by 5 bases, with 12 bases between the two germline ends.

The chain combines TRBV6-4 with TRBJ2-3, with 8 bases identical to TRBD2. The CDR3 totals 15 residues. Germline V gives CDR1 MRHNA, CDR2 SNTAGT. V was clipped by 5 bases and J by 0 bases; unmatched bases: 4. The CDR3 nucleotides read TGTGCCAGCAGTATTTTAGCGGGGAGCACAGATACGCAGTATTTT. As protein: CASSILAGSTDTQYF.

The gene calls are TRBV24-1 and TRBJ2-5, with TRBD2 matching 11 bases. V dropped 9 bases and J dropped 1; count of bases not matched to a gene: 9. There are 16 residues in the CDR3. The germline V gene has CDR1 KGHDR and CDR2 SFDVKD. This chain's CDR3 is CATSAPGTSGQETQYF. The DNA for the CDR3 is TGTGCCACCTCAGCCCCCGGGACTAGCGGCCAAGAGACCCAGTACTTC.

The chain recombines TRBV14 with TRBJ2-7; 11 positions match TRBD2. This CDR3 is 19 amino acids long. Germline CDR1 reads SGHDN; CDR2 reads FVKESK. V lost 0 bases, J lost 3 bases, and 13 bases stayed unmatched. Written as DNA, the CDR3 is TGTGCCAGCAGCCAAGATCCTGCACTAGCGGGAGTCTGGGGCTACGAGCAGTACTTC. Amino acids: CASSQDPALAGVWGYEQYF.

The chain uses TRBV6-5 and TRBJ2-5; 7 positions agree with TRBD2. The CDR3 loop spans 14 amino acids. Germline V CDR1 and CDR2: MNHEY, SVGAGI. V was clipped by 2 bases and J by 4 bases; unmatched bases: 4. CDR3 nucleotides: TGTGCCAGCAGTTACCGCGGGGGAGGAGAGACCCAGTACTTC. Translated, it gives CASSYRGGGETQYF.

The chain is built from TRBV18 and TRBJ2-5, with 11 bases lining up with TRBD2. CDR3 length equals 15 residues. Germline assignment: CDR1 KGHSH and CDR2 LQKENI. V dropped 5 bases and J dropped 2; count of bases not matched to a gene: 4. The CDR3 is CASSFTSGGQETQYF. The CDR3 nucleotides are TGTGCCAGCTCATTTACTAGCGGGGGACAAGAGACCCAGTACTTC. Filled out from reference TRBV18 and TRBJ2-5, the complete variable domain reads NAGVMQNPRHLVRRRGQEARLRCSPMKGHSHVYWYRQLPEEGLKFMVYLQKENIIDESGMPKERFSAEFPKEGPSILRIQQVVRGDSAAYFCASSFTSGGQETQYFGPGTRLLVL.

The chain couples TRBV5-6 to TRBJ2-7; 7 bases map to TRBD2. Germline values: CDR1 SGHDT, CDR2 YYEEEE. V gave up 0 bases and J gave up 3 bases; unmatched junction bases: 6. This CDR3 has 15 amino acids. The CDR3 DNA reads as TGTGCCAGCAGCTTGGTTCGGACTAGTCTCTACGAGCAGTACTTC. This gives the protein CASSLVRTSLYEQYF.

This chain joins TRBV27 and TRBJ2-7, with TRBD2 matching over 13 bases. V was pared by 3 bases and J by 1 base, with 9 bases of the junction left unmatched. Germline CDR1 and CDR2: MNHEY and SMNVEV (reference sequence). The CDR3 contains 18 residues. CDR3 protein: CASSFSPGLAGRSYEQYF. CDR3 coding DNA: TGTGCCAGCAGTTTTTCACCGGGACTAGCGGGAAGGTCCTACGAGCAGTACTTC.

CDR3 loop: CASSQGTGQTATNEKLFF. In nucleotides, the CDR3 is TGCGCCAGCAGCCAAGGGACAGGCCAGACTGCAACTAATGAAAAACTGTTTTTT. This chain links TRBV4-3 with TRBJ1-4; 7 nucleotides align to TRBD1. Germline V gene sequence: CDR1 LGHNA, CDR2 YSLEER. This CDR3 comprises 18 residues. The V segment lost 1 base and the J segment 0 bases; nucleotides outside the gene matches: 8.

The chain couples TRBV30 to TRBJ1-3; D remains ambiguous. Germline CDR1 and CDR2: GTSNPN and SVGIG (reference sequence). V lost 4 bases and J lost 4, with 2 bases in between. CDR3 length: 10 residues. CDR3 sequence (DNA): TGTGCCTGGACGGGAAACACCATATATTTT. Protein sequence: CAWTGNTIYF.

The rearrangement uses TRBV6-4 and TRBJ2-3; TRBD1 matches 9 bases. The CDR3 has 15 residues. V was pared by 6 bases and J by 4 bases, with 8 bases of the junction left unmatched. Germline CDR1 and CDR2: MRHNA and SNTAGT. In DNA, the CDR3 is TGTGCCAGCAGCCCCCGGGACAGGGTAGCAGATACGCAGTATTTT. Residues: CASSPRDRVADTQYF.

The V call is TRBV5-1, the J call TRBJ2-1, with D hard to call. This CDR3 has 15 amino acids. CDR1 and CDR2 from the germline V gene are SGHRS and YFSETQ. With 0 bases removed from V and 0 bases from J, the gap between germline ends came to 7 bases. The DNA of the CDR3 is TGCGCCAGCAGCTTGGGCGGAAACTCCTACAATGAGCAGTTCTTC. As protein: CASSLGGNSYNEQFF. Complete variable domain (other parts from reference TRBV5-1 and TRBJ2-1): KAGVTQTPRYLIKTRGQQVTLSCSPISGHRSVSWYQQTPGQGLQFLFEYFSETQRNKGNFPGRFSGRQFSNSRSEMNVSTLELGDSALYLCASSLGGNSYNEQFFGPGTRLTVL.

This clone came up once. The gene calls are TRBV30 and TRBJ2-7; TRBD2 might be the D (6 bases). The CDR3 is made up of 14 amino acids. V shed 5 bases and J shed 0 bases, with 14 bases lying between them. The V gene's germline CDR1 is GTSNPN and CDR2 SVGIG (reference sequence). Written as DNA, the CDR3 is TGTGCCTGGGCTGCGGGACTTCTCTCCTACGAGCAGTACTTC. Translating it yields CAWAAGLLSYEQYF.

The chain carries TRBV6-5 and TRBJ1-2, with D possibly being TRBD1 (6 bases). The germline V gene encodes CDR1 MNHEY and CDR2 SVGAGI. The CDR3 is 16 residues long. Trimming cost V 0 bases and J 4 bases, with 15 bases left between them. The CDR3 DNA sequence: TGTGCCAGCAGTTACTCGGAGGTCACAGGGTTCTATGGCTACACCTTC. Amino acid sequence: CASSYSEVTGFYGYTF.

This sequence joins TRBV4-2 and TRBJ2-2, with D maybe TRBD2 (6 bases). The CDR3 runs to 15 residues. V was pared by 4 bases and J by 3 bases, with 12 bases between. From germline, CDR1 is LGHNA and CDR2 YNFKEQ. CDR3 amino acids: CASSPWGVDTGELFF. The CDR3 DNA sequence: TGTGCCAGCAGCCCTTGGGGGGTCGACACCGGGGAGCTGTTTTTT.

The chain links TRBV5-1 to TRBJ1-2; D unclear. CDR1 is SGHRS, CDR2 YFSETQ, per germline. The CDR3 sequence is 14 residues long. The V end lost 0 bases, the J end lost 6 bases, and 12 bases lay between the germline ends. The CDR3 DNA follows: TGCGCCAGCAGCTTGGACAGCCACTCCAATGGCTACACCTTC. Its protein product is CASSLDSHSNGYTF.

The chain is built from TRBV6-4 and TRBJ2-2; tentative D call: TRBD2 (7 bases). V was trimmed by 6 bases and J by 0 bases, leaving 14 bases between them. Germline CDR1 is MRHNA and CDR2 is SNTAGT. This CDR3 region has 16 residues. The CDR3 here is CASSPGGRSNTGELFF. The CDR3 DNA is TGTGCCAGCAGCCCCGGGGGGCGATCGAACACCGGGGAGCTGTTTTTT.

DNA of the CDR3: TGTGCCAGCAGCTTAGGAAAGGGGAATCAGCCCCAGCATTTT. Its protein is CASSLGKGNQPQHF. The rearrangement joins TRBV7-2 to TRBJ1-5; possible D gene TRBD1, 5 bases. The germline gives CDR1 SGHTA, CDR2 FQGNSA. V dropped 1 base and J dropped 4 bases, with 8 bases sitting between them. The CDR3 runs to 14 residues.

In its sample, this clone was seen once. CDR3 sequence reads: CAWSVIVRAGELFF. CDR3 DNA sequence: TGTGCCTGGAGTGTAATAGTACGAGCCGGGGAGCTGTTTTTT. The chain has TRBV30 and TRBJ2-2; D call uncertain. The germline V gene encodes CDR1 GTSNPN and CDR2 SVGIG (reference sequence). V was trimmed by 0 bases and J by 6 bases, leaving 11 bases between them. CDR3 length: 14 residues.

The chain carries TRBV6-4 and TRBJ2-1; 11 bases map to TRBD2. Germline lookup yields CDR1 MRHNA and CDR2 SNTAGT. V lost 4 bases and J lost 10; bases outside the gene matches: 3. The CDR3 is 13 residues long. CDR3: CASSVRLAGEQFF. Here the CDR3 DNA reads TGTGCCAGCAGTGTACGACTAGCGGGAGAGCAGTTCTTC.